This T cell receptor beta chain was sequenced during a study of cytomegalovirus exposure and HLA in healthy donors. The study's findings and limits: As was reported, the classifier diagnosed cytomegalovirus status with high specificity and sensitivity.

TCRdb's table, derived via immunoSEQ multiplex PCR, lists solely in-frame clones and lacks some. The table has roughly 82,000 clones, 85% to 95% seen once. Worth noting for this clone: Its antigen remains unidentified.

This CDR3 is built from 13 residues. V was shortened by 0 bases and J by 10 bases, with 10 bases between the two germline ends. Looked up from germline, CDR1 is SGHRS and CDR2 is YFSETQ. The chain has TRBV5-1 and TRBJ2-2; D is perhaps TRBD1 (5 bases). This receptor was taken from a young man in good health and CMV-seronegative. The source material was PBMCs. CDR3 nucleotides: TGCGCCAGCAGCTTGGTAGGGGCCGAGGAGCTGTTTTTT. Its protein is CASSLVGAEELFF.